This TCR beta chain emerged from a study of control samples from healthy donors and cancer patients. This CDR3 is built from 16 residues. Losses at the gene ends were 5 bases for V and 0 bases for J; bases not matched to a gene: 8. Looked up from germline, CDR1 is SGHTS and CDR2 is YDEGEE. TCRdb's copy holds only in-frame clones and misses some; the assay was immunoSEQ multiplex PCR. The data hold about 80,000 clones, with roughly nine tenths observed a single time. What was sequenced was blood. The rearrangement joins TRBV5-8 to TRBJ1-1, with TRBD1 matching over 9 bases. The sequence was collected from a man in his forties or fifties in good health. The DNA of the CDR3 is TGTGCCAGCAGTCTACGGACAGGGGTCATGAACACTGAAGCTTTCTTT. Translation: CASSLRTGVMNTEAFF.